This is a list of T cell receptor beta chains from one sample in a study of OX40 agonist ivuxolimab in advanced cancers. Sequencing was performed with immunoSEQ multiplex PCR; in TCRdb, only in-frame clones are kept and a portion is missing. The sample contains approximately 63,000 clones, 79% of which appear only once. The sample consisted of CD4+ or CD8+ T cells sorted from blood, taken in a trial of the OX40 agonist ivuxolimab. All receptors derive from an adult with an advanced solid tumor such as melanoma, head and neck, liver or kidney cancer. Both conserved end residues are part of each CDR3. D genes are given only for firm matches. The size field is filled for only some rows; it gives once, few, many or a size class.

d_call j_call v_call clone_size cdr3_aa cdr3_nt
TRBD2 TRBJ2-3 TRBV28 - CASSLTLAGGLDTQYF TGTGCCAGCAGTTTAACCCTAGCGGGAGGTCTGGATACGCAGTATTTT
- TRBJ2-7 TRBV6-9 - CASRSGAEKYEQYF TGTGCCAGCAGATCTGGGGCAGAAAAATACGAGCAGTACTTC
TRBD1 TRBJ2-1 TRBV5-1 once CASSSGQSYNEQFF TGCGCCAGCAGCTCGGGACAGAGCTACAATGAGCAGTTCTTC
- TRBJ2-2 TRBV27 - CASSGGFTNTGELFF TGTGCCAGCAGTGGAGGGTTTACGAACACCGGGGAGCTGTTTTTT
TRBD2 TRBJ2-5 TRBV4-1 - CASSLEASGGWETQYF TGCGCCAGCAGCCTAGAGGCTAGCGGGGGATGGGAGACCCAGTACTTC
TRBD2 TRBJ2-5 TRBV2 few CASSGGLAGGEWQETQYF TGTGCCAGCAGTGGTGGGCTAGCGGGGGGAGAATGGCAAGAGACCCAGTACTTC
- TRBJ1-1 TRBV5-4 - CASSLRGFTGTEAFF TGTGCCAGCAGCTTGAGGGGGTTTACGGGAACTGAAGCTTTCTTT
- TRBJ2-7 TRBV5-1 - CASSADYFGYEQYF TGCGCCAGCAGCGCGGACTATTTTGGGTACGAGCAGTACTTC
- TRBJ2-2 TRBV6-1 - CASSEGPTRSGELFF TGTGCCAGCAGTGAAGGCCCAACTAGATCCGGGGAGCTGTTTTTT
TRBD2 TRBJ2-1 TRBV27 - CASSSYSGVGSNEQFF TGTGCCAGCAGTTCGTATAGCGGGGTTGGCTCCAATGAGCAGTTCTTC
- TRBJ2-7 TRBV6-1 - CASSVYSGSSYEQYF TGTGCCAGCAGTGTCTACTCGGGCAGCTCCTACGAGCAGTACTTC
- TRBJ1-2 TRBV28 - CASSLRVPLTGYTF TGTGCCAGCAGTTTAAGGGTGCCTTTGACGGGCTACACCTTC
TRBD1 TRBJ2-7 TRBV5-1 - CASSLGQGALEQYF TGCGCCAGCAGCTTGGGGCAGGGGGCCCTCGAGCAGTACTTC
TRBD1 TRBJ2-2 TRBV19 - CASRFRDRATGELFF TGTGCCAGTCGGTTCCGGGACAGGGCCACCGGGGAGCTGTTTTTT
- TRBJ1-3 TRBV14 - CASKTSGGNTIYF TGTGCCAGCAAGACCTCTGGTGGAAACACCATATATTTT
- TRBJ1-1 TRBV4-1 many CASELGVGQNTEAFF TGCGCCAGCGAACTAGGTGTAGGACAGAACACTGAAGCTTTCTTT
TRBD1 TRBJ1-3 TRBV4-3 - CASSQRQGGEGNTIYF TGCGCCAGCAGCCAACGACAGGGCGGGGAGGGAAACACCATATATTTT
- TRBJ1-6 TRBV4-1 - CASSQEFTGAAWSYNSPLHF TGCGCCAGCAGCCAAGAATTTACAGGCGCCGCGTGGTCCTATAATTCACCCCTCCACTTT
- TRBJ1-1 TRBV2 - CASSISIADMNTEAFF TGTGCCAGCAGCATAAGCATTGCAGATATGAACACTGAAGCTTTCTTT
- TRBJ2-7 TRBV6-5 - CASSSDRYEQYF TGTGCCAGCAGTTCGGACAGATACGAGCAGTACTTC